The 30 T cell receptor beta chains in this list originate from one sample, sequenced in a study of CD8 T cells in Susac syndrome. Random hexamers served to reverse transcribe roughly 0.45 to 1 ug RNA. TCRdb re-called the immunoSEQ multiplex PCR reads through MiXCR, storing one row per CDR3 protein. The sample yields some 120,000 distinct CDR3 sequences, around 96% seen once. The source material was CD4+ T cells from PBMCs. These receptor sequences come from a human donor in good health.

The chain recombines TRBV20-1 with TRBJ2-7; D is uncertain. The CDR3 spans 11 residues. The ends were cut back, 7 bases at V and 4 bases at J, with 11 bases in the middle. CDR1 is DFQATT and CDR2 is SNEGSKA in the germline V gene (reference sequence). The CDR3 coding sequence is TGCAGTGGGCGGATCGCATACGAGCAGTACTTC. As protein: CSGRIAYEQYF.

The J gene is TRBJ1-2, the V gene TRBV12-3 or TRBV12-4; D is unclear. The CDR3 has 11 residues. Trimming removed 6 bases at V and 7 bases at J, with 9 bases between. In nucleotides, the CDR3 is TGTGCCAGCAGCTCCCTCGGTGGCTACACCTTC. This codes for CASSSLGGYTF.

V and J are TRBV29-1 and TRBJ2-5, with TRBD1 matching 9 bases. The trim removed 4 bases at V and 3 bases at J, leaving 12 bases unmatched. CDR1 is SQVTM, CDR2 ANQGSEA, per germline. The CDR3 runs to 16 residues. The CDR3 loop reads CSVVLYRDRAEETQYF. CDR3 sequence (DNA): TGCAGCGTTGTTCTCTACCGGGACAGGGCTGAAGAGACCCAGTACTTC.

The CDR3 nucleotides read TGTGCCACCAGTGACCCAGCGGGAGCGGCAGATACGCAGTATTTT. The encoded protein is CATSDPAGAADTQYF. The genes are TRBV24-1 and TRBJ2-3, with 8 positions matching TRBD2. Germline CDR1 is KGHDR and CDR2 is SFDVKD. This CDR3 region has 15 residues. V was pared by 4 bases and J by 4 bases, with 6 bases of the junction left unmatched.

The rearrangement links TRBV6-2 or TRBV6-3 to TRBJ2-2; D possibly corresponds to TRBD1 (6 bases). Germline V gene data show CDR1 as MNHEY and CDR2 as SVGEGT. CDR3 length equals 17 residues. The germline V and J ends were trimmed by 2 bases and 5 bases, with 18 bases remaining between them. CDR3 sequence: CASSYLLGTTKTGELFF. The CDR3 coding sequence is TGTGCCAGCAGTTACCTTCTCGGGACAACCAAAACCGGGGAGCTGTTTTTT.

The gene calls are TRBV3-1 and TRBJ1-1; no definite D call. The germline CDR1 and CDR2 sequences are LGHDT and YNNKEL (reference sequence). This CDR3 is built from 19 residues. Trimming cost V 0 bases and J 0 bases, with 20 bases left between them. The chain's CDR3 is CASSQEGAFVDDMNTEAFF. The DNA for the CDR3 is TGTGCCAGCAGCCAAGAAGGAGCCTTCGTCGATGACATGAACACTGAAGCTTTCTTT.

The CDR3 DNA follows: TGTGCCAGCAGCTTGGCCGGACGGGACATGAACACTGAAGCTTTCTTT. Translation: CASSLAGRDMNTEAFF. The chain links TRBV5-4 to TRBJ1-1, with a possible D match to TRBD1 (6 bases). CDR1 and CDR2 (germline): SGHNT, YYREEE (reference sequence). The CDR3 consists of 16 residues. V was cut by 0 bases and J by 0 bases, with 12 bases left in between.

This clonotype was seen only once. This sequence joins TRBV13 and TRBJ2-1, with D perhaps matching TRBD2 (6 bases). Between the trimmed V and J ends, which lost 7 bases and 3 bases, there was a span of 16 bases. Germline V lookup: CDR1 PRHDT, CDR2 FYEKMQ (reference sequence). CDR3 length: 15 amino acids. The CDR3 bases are TGTGCCAGCACAAAGGAGGGCAGGCTCTACAATGAGCAGTTCTTC. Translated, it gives CASTKEGRLYNEQFF.

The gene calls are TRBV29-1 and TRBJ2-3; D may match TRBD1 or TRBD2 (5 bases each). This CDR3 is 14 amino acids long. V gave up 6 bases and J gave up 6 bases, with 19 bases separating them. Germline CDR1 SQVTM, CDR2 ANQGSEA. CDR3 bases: TGCAGCGTCATTATCCGGGACCTCGCTGATACGCAGTATTTT. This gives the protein CSVIIRDLADTQYF.

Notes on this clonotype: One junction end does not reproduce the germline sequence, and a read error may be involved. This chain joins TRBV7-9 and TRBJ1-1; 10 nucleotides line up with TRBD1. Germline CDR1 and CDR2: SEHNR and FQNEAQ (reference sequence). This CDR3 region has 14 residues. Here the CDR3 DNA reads TGTGCCGGCAGCTCGGGACAGGGGAACTCTGAAGCTTTCTTT. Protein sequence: CAGSSGQGNSEAFF.

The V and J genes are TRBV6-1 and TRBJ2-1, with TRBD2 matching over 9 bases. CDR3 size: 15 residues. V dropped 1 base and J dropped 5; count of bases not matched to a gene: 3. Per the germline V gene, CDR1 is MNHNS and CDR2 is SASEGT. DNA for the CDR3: TGTGCCAGCAGTGAAGTTAGCGGGAGCGACAATGAGCAGTTCTTC. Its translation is CASSEVSGSDNEQFF.

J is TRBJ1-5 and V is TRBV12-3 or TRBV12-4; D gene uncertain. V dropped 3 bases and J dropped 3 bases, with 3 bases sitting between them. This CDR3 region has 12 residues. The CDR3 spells CASSLHNQPQHF. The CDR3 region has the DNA TGTGCCAGCAGTTTGCACAATCAGCCCCAGCATTTT.

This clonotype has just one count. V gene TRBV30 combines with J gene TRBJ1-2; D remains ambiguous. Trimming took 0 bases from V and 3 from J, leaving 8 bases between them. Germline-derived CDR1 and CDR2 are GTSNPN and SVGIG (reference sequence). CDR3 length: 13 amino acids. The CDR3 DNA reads TGTGCCTGGAGTGTACTGCCGGACTATGGCTACACCTTC. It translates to CAWSVLPDYGYTF.

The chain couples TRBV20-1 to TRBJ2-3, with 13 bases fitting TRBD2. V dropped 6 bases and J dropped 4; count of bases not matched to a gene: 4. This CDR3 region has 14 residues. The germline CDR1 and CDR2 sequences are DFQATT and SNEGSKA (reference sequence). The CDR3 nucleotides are TGCAGTGCGGGGACTAGCGGGATAGCAGATACGCAGTATTTT. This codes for CSAGTSGIADTQYF.

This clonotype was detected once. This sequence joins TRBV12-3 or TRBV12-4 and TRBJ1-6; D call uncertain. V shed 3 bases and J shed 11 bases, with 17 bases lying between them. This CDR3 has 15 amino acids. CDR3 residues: CASSLLGQAGTPLHF. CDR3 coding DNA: TGTGCCAGCAGTTTGTTGGGCCAGGCTGGGACACCCCTCCACTTT.

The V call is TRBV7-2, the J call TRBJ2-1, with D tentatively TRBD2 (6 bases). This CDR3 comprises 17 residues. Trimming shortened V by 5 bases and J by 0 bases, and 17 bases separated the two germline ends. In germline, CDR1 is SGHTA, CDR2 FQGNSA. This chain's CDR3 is CASSPRPSVSSYNEQFF. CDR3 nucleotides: TGTGCCAGCAGCCCGAGGCCTAGCGTTAGCTCCTACAATGAGCAGTTCTTC.

The CDR3 DNA is TGTGCCAGCTCTCTTTCGGCCCGGGACAGAGGGTACGAGCAGTACTTC. Its translation is CASSLSARDRGYEQYF. V gene TRBV18 combines with J gene TRBJ2-7; 7 bases agree with TRBD1. V lost 6 bases, J lost 4 bases, and 15 bases stayed unmatched. Germline lookup yields CDR1 KGHSH and CDR2 LQKENI. CDR3 size: 16 residues.

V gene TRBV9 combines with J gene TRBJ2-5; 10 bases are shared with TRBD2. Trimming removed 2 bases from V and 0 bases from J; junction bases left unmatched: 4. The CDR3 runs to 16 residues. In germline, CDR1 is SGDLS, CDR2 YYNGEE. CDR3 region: CASSVNLAGDQETQYF. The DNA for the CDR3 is TGTGCCAGCAGCGTTAACCTAGCGGGAGACCAAGAGACCCAGTACTTC.

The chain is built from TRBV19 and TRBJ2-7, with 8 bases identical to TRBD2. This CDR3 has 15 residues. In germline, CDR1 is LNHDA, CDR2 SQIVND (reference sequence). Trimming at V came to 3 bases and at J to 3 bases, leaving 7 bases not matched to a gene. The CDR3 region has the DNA TGTGCCAGTAGTATTGCAGCGGGAGTTCTCTACGAGCAGTACTTC. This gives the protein CASSIAAGVLYEQYF.

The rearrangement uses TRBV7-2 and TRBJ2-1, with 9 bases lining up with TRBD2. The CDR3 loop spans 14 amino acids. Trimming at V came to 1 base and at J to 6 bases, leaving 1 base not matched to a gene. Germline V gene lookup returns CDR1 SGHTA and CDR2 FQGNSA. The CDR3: CASSLDSGSNEQFF. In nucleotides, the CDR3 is TGTGCCAGCAGCTTAGATAGCGGGAGCAATGAGCAGTTCTTC.

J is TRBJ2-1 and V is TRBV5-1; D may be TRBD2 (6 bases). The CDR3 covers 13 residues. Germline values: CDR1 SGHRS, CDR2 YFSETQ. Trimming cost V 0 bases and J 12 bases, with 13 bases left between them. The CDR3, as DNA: TGCGCCAGCAGCTTGGCCGGGGGAGCGGGGCAGTTCTTC. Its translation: CASSLAGGAGQFF.

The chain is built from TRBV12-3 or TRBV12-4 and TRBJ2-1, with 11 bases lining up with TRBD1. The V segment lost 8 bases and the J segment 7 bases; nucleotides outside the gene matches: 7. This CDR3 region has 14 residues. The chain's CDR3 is CASGGQGASNEQFF. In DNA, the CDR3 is TGTGCCAGCGGTGGACAGGGGGCTAGTAATGAGCAGTTCTTC.

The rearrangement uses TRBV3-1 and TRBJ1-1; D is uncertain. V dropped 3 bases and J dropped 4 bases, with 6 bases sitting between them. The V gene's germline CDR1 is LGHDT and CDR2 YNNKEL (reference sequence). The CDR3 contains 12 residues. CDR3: CASSQAGTEAFF. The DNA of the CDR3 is TGTGCCAGCAGCCAGGCGGGCACTGAAGCTTTCTTT.

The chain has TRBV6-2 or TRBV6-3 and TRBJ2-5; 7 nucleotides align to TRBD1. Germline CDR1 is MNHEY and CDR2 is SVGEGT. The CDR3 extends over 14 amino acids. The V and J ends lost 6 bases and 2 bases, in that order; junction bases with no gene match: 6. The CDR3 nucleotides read TGTGCCAGCAGCCTGGACAGGTTACAAGAGACCCAGTACTTC. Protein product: CASSLDRLQETQYF.

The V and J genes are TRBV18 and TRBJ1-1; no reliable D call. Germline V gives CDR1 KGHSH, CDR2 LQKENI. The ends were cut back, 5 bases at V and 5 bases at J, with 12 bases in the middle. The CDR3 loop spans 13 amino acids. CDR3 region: CASSISPRTEAFF. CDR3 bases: TGTGCCAGCTCAATCTCGCCGAGGACTGAAGCTTTCTTT.

CDR3 sequence reads: CASIQTGTGNQPQHF. Here the CDR3 DNA reads TGTGCCAGTATTCAGACCGGGACGGGCAATCAGCCCCAGCATTTT. This sequence joins TRBV19 and TRBJ1-5; a weak D match, TRBD1 (5 bases). Trimming cost V 7 bases and J 2 bases, with 15 bases left between them. The length of the CDR3 is 15 residues. CDR1 LNHDA and CDR2 SQIVND come from the germline V gene (reference sequence). Together with reference TRBV19 and TRBJ1-5, the CDR3 gives the full variable domain: DGGITQSPKYLFRKEGQNVTLSCEQNLNHDAMYWYRQDPGQGLRLIYYSQIVNDFQKGDIAEGYSVSREKKESFPLTVTSAQKNPTAFYLCASIQTGTGNQPQHFGDGTRLSIL.

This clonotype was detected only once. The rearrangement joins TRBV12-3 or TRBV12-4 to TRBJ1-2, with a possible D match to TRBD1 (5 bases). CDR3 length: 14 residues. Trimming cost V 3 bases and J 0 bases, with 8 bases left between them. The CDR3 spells CASSLTEANYGYTF. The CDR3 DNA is TGTGCCAGCAGTTTGACAGAAGCTAACTATGGCTACACCTTC.

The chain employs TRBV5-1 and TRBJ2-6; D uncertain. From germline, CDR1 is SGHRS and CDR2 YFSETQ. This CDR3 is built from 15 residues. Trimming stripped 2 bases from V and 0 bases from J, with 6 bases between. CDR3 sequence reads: CASSLEHSGANVLTF. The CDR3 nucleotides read TGCGCCAGCAGCTTAGAACACTCTGGGGCCAACGTCCTGACTTTC.

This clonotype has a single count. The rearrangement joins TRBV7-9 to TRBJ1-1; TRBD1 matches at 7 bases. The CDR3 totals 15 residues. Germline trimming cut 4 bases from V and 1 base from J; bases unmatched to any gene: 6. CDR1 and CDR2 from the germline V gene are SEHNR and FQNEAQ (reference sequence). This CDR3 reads CASSSTGAGNTEAFF. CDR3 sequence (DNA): TGTGCCAGCAGCTCTACAGGGGCCGGGAACACTGAAGCTTTCTTT.

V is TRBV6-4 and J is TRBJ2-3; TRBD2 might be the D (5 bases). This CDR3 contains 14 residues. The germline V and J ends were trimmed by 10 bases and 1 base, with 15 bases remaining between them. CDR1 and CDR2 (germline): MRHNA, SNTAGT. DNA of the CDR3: TGTGCCAAGGAGGCCTTTCTTGGCACAGATACGCAGTATTTT. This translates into CAKEAFLGTDTQYF.